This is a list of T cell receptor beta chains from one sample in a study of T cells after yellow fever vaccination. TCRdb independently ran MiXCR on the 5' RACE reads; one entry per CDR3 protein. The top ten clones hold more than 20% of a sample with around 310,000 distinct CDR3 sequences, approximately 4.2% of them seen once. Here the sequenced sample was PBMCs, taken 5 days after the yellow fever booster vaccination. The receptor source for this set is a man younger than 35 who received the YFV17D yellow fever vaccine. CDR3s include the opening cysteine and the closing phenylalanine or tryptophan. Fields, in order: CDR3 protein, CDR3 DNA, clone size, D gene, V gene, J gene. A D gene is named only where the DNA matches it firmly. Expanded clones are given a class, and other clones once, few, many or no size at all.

CDR3aa: CASSGDRATYEQYF
CDR3nt: TGTGCCAGCTCAGGGGACAGGGCTACCTACGAGCAGTACTTC
abundance: -
d_gene: TRBD1
v_gene: TRBV18
j_gene: TRBJ2-7

CDR3aa: CASSATGDYEQYF
CDR3nt: TGCGCCAGCAGCGCCACCGGGGACTACGAGCAGTACTTC
abundance: -
d_gene: -
v_gene: TRBV5-1
j_gene: TRBJ2-7

CDR3aa: CATSTLGGPNQPQHF
CDR3nt: TGTGCCACCAGCACCCTTGGGGGGCCCAATCAGCCCCAGCATTTT
abundance: many
d_gene: -
v_gene: TRBV15
j_gene: TRBJ1-5

CDR3aa: CASSLRLGGYNEQFF
CDR3nt: TGTGCCAGCAGTTTAAGACTTGGGGGGTACAATGAGCAGTTCTTC
abundance: -
d_gene: -
v_gene: TRBV12-3/TRBV12-4
j_gene: TRBJ2-1

CDR3aa: CASSSPQGEGTEAFF
CDR3nt: TGTGCCAGCAGTTCTCCACAGGGAGAGGGCACTGAAGCTTTCTTT
abundance: -
d_gene: -
v_gene: TRBV6-6
j_gene: TRBJ1-1

CDR3aa: CASSIRSNQPQHF
CDR3nt: TGTGCCAGCAGTATCCGTAGCAATCAGCCCCAGCATTTT
abundance: few
d_gene: -
v_gene: TRBV6-5
j_gene: TRBJ1-5

CDR3aa: CASSLIPSGYGYTF
CDR3nt: TGTGCCAGCAGTTTAATCCCCAGTGGCTATGGCTACACCTTC
abundance: many
d_gene: -
v_gene: TRBV12-3/TRBV12-4
j_gene: TRBJ1-2

CDR3aa: CASSYLGQGAGEQYF
CDR3nt: TGTGCCAGCAGTTACCTTGGACAGGGGGCAGGGGAGCAGTACTTC
abundance: many
d_gene: TRBD1
v_gene: TRBV6-5
j_gene: TRBJ2-7

CDR3aa: CASSLAGEKLFF
CDR3nt: TGTGCCAGCAGTTTAGCGGGGGAAAAACTGTTTTTT
abundance: many
d_gene: -
v_gene: TRBV28
j_gene: TRBJ1-4

CDR3aa: CASSFVETQYF
CDR3nt: TGTGCCAGCAGCTTCGTAGAGACCCAGTACTTC
abundance: few
d_gene: -
v_gene: TRBV7-9
j_gene: TRBJ2-5

CDR3aa: CASSPGTKETQYF
CDR3nt: TGTGCCAGCTCACCCGGGACTAAAGAGACCCAGTACTTC
abundance: -
d_gene: TRBD2
v_gene: TRBV18
j_gene: TRBJ2-5

CDR3aa: CASRRPLAAETNEKLFF
CDR3nt: TGTGCCAGTAGGCGTCCACTGGCGGCTGAAACCAATGAAAAACTGTTTTTT
abundance: -
d_gene: -
v_gene: TRBV19
j_gene: TRBJ1-4

CDR3aa: CASSFDRTYEQYF
CDR3nt: TGTGCCAGCAGTTTTGACAGGACCTACGAGCAGTACTTC
abundance: many
d_gene: -
v_gene: TRBV12-3/TRBV12-4
j_gene: TRBJ2-7

CDR3aa: CASSLEAGGPHEQYF
CDR3nt: TGTGCCAGCAGTTTAGAAGCGGGGGGGCCCCACGAGCAGTACTTC
abundance: many
d_gene: TRBD2
v_gene: TRBV12-3/TRBV12-4
j_gene: TRBJ2-7

CDR3aa: CASSRGGGNTIYF
CDR3nt: TGTGCCAGCAGTCGGGGGGGAGGAAACACCATATATTTT
abundance: many
d_gene: -
v_gene: TRBV7-2
j_gene: TRBJ1-3

CDR3aa: CSAVGTSGTASTDTQYF
CDR3nt: TGCAGTGCCGTGGGGACTAGCGGGACCGCTAGCACAGATACGCAGTATTTT
abundance: -
d_gene: TRBD2
v_gene: TRBV20-1
j_gene: TRBJ2-3

CDR3aa: CASTGQAQETQYF
CDR3nt: TGCGCCAGCACCGGACAGGCCCAAGAGACCCAGTACTTC
abundance: -
d_gene: TRBD1
v_gene: TRBV5-1
j_gene: TRBJ2-5

CDR3aa: CASSRTGGGNTEAFF
CDR3nt: TGTGCCAGCAGTCGGACAGGGGGCGGGAACACTGAAGCTTTCTTT
abundance: -
d_gene: TRBD1
v_gene: TRBV2
j_gene: TRBJ1-1

CDR3aa: CASSLQPGPQYF
CDR3nt: TGTGCCAGCAGCTTGCAACCGGGACCACAGTACTTC
abundance: -
d_gene: -
v_gene: TRBV14
j_gene: TRBJ2-7

CDR3aa: CASSFSGGASNEQFF
CDR3nt: TGCGCCAGCAGCTTTTCGGGGGGGGCGAGCAATGAGCAGTTCTTC
abundance: few
d_gene: TRBD2
v_gene: TRBV5-1
j_gene: TRBJ2-1

CDR3aa: CASSPGTGYANTGELFF
CDR3nt: TGTGCCAGCAGTCCGGGGACAGGATATGCGAACACCGGGGAGCTGTTTTTT
abundance: few
d_gene: TRBD1
v_gene: TRBV12-3/TRBV12-4
j_gene: TRBJ2-2

CDR3aa: CASSPEAGGFGANVLTF
CDR3nt: TGTGCCAGCAGCCCCGAGGCAGGGGGCTTTGGGGCCAACGTCCTGACTTTC
abundance: many
d_gene: TRBD1
v_gene: TRBV7-9
j_gene: TRBJ2-6

CDR3aa: CASSSRGVTYEQYF
CDR3nt: TGTGCCAGTTCTAGTAGGGGTGTAACCTACGAGCAGTACTTC
abundance: few
d_gene: -
v_gene: TRBV2
j_gene: TRBJ2-7

CDR3aa: CASSREAGGPYEQFF
CDR3nt: TGTGCCAGCAGCCGAGAAGCGGGGGGGCCCTATGAGCAGTTCTTC
abundance: few
d_gene: TRBD2
v_gene: TRBV4-2
j_gene: TRBJ2-1

CDR3aa: CASSETGTGTSLHGYTF
CDR3nt: TGCGCCAGCTCCGAAACCGGGACAGGGACCTCCCTCCATGGCTACACCTTC
abundance: -
d_gene: TRBD1
v_gene: TRBV5-1
j_gene: TRBJ1-2

CDR3aa: CSVFTQGASEAFF
CDR3nt: TGCAGCGTGTTCACACAGGGAGCGTCCGAAGCTTTCTTT
abundance: -
d_gene: -
v_gene: TRBV29-1
j_gene: TRBJ1-1

CDR3aa: CASSLGLRDANEKLFF
CDR3nt: TGCGCCAGCAGCTTGGGGCTCCGGGACGCTAATGAAAAACTGTTTTTT
abundance: many
d_gene: -
v_gene: TRBV5-1
j_gene: TRBJ1-4